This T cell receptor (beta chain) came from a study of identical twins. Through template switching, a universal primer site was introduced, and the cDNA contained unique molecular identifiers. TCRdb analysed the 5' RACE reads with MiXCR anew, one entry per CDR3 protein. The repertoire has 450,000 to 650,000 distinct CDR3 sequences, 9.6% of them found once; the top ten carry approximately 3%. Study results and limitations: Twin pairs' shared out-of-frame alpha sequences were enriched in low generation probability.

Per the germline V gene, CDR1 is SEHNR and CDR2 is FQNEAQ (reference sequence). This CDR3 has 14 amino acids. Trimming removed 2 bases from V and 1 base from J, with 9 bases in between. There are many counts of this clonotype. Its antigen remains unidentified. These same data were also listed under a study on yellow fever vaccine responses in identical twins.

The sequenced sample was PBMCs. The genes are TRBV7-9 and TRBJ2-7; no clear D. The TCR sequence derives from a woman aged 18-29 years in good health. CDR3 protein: CASSLKGGSYEQYF. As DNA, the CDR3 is TGTGCCAGCAGCTTAAAGGGCGGATCCTACGAGCAGTACTTC.